This T cell receptor (delta chain) comes out of a study of gamma-delta T cells after stem cell transplantation. Trimming cost V 3 bases and J 2 bases; bases outside gene matches: 10. There are 18 residues in the CDR3. Germline CDR1 TSWWSYY, CDR2 QGS. TCRdb fed the RT-PCR reads into CATT to redo clone calling. The sample includes approximately 1,100 delta-chain clones, 2.9% of them seen just once. This clone was observed a handful of times. With a far larger clone one base away, a read error is the likely cause. Material for sequencing was gamma-delta T cells. This receptor was obtained from a human donor. It is not recorded whose cells these are; they may come from a transplant donor. The chain links TRDV1 to TRDJ1; TRDD3 aligns across 12 bases. The CDR3 DNA is TGTGCTCTTGGGGAGTTCCTTGACTGGGGGATACAGACCGATAAACTCATCTTT. Translating gives CALGEFLDWGIQTDKLIF.